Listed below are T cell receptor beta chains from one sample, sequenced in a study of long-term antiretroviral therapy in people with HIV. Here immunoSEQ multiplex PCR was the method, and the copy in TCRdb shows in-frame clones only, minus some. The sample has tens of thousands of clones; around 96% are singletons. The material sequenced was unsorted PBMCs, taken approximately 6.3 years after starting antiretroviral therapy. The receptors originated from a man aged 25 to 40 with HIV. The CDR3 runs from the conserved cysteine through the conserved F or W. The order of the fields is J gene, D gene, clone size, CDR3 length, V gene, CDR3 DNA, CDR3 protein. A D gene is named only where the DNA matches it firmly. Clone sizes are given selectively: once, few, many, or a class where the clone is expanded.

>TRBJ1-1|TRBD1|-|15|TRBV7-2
TGTGCCAGCAGCTTAGGAGGGGGCGCCGACACTGAAGCTTTCTTT
CASSLGGGADTEAFF
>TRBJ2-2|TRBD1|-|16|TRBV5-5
TGTGCCAGCAGCATATACGACAGGGAGAACACCGGGGAGCTGTTTTTT
CASSIYDRENTGELFF
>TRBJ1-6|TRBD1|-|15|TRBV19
TGTGCCAGTAGTCGGGACAGGGAACGAAATTCACCCCTCCACTTT
CASSRDRERNSPLHF
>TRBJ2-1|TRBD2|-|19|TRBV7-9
TGTGCCAGCAGCTCAACTCGATCCCGTCTAGCGGGACGCTACAATGAGCAGTTCTTC
CASSSTRSRLAGRYNEQFF
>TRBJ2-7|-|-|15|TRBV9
TGTGCCAGCAGCGTAGGAGCGGGTCCCTTTCAATTGCAGTACTTC
CASSVGAGPFQLQYF
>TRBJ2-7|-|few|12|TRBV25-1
TGTGCCAGCTCCCAGACAGGATACGAGCAGTACTTC
CASSQTGYEQYF
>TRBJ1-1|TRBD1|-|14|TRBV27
TGTGCCAGCAACAGGGGGCAGTTGGGCACTGAAGCTTTCTTT
CASNRGQLGTEAFF
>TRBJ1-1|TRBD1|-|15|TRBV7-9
TGCGCCAGCAGCCAAGGGGGCCCAGCTAACACTGAAGCTTTCTTT
CASSQGGPANTEAFF
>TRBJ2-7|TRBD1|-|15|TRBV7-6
TGTGCCAGCAGCCCCGGACAGGGAGCCGTCTACGAGCAGTACTTC
CASSPGQGAVYEQYF
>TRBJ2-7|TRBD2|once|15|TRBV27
TGTGCCAGCAGTAGGGCTTTAGCGGGACACGACGAGCAGTACTTC
CASSRALAGHDEQYF
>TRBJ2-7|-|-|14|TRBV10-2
TGCGCCAGCAGCCTGGTCGGGAGATCCTACGAGCAGTACTTC
CASSLVGRSYEQYF
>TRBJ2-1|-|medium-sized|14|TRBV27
TGTGCCAGCAGTTTAGGGGACCTATACAATGAGCAGTTCTTC
CASSLGDLYNEQFF
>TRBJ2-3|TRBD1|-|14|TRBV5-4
TGTGCCAGCAGCCCGGGACAGAGCACAGATACGCAGTATTTT
CASSPGQSTDTQYF
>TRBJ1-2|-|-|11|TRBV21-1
TGTGCCAGCAGGTCTAACTATGGCTACACCTTC
CASRSNYGYTF
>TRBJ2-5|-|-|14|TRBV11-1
TGTGCCAGCAGCTTAGGTCCGGGTAGAGAGACCCAGTACTTC
CASSLGPGRETQYF
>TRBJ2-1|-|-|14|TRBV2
TGTGCCAGCAGTGGGGGAAGCTCCTACAATGAGCAGTTCTTC
CASSGGSSYNEQFF
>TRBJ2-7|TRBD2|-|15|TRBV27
TGTGCCAGCAGTTTATCGGTAGCGGGAGGGTACGAGCAGTACTTC
CASSLSVAGGYEQYF
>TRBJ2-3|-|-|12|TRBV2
TGTGCCAGCAAGGAACGCCCGGATACGCAGTATTTT
CASKERPDTQYF
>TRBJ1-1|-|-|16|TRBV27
TGTGCCAGCAGTTCCCCTGCCCCCTCAACGACCTTTGAAGCTTTCTTT
CASSSPAPSTTFEAFF
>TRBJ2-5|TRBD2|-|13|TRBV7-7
TGTGCTAGCAGCTTAGCGGGTGAAGGGACCCAGTACTTC
CASSLAGEGTQYF
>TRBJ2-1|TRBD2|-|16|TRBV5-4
TGTGCCAGCAGCCAACTAGCGGGAGCATTCAACAATGAGCAGTTCTTC
CASSQLAGAFNNEQFF
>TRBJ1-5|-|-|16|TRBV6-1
TGTGCCAGCAGTGAAGAGGGAAGATCGAGCAATCAGCCCCAGCATTTT
CASSEEGRSSNQPQHF
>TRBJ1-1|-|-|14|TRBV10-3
TGTGCCATCAGTGATGTGACAGGCAGAAAAGAAGCTTTCTTT
CAISDVTGRKEAFF
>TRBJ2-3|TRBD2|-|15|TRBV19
TGTGCCAGTAGTCTAGCGGGACTTAGCACAGATACGCAGTATTTT
CASSLAGLSTDTQYF
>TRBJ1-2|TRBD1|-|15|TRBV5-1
TGCGCCAGCAGCTCTAACAGGGGGCCTGACTATGGCTACACCTTC
CASSSNRGPDYGYTF
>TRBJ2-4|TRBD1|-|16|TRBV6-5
TGTGCCAGCAGTTACATGGGGACAGGAGCCAAAAACATTCAGTACTTC
CASSYMGTGAKNIQYF
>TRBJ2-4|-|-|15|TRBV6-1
TGTGCCAGCAGTGTATACGAACTAGCCAAAAACATTCAGTACTTC
CASSVYELAKNIQYF
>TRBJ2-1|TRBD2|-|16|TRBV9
TGTGCCAGCAGCCCATATTTAGCGGGAGCTTACAATGAGCAGTTCTTC
CASSPYLAGAYNEQFF
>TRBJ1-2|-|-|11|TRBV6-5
TGTGCCAGCAGTATCGGCTATGGCTACACCTTC
CASSIGYGYTF
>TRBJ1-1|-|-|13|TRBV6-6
TGTGCCAGCAGCCGTGACCAGGGCAATTCAGCTTTCTTT
CASSRDQGNSAFF
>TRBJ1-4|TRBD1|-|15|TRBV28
TGTGCCAGCAGTTTACCCGGGACAGATGGTGAAAAACTGTTTTTT
CASSLPGTDGEKLFF
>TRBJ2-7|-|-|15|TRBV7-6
TGTGCCAGCAGCCCGGGACTGGGGGGTTCCTACGAGCAGTACTTC
CASSPGLGGSYEQYF
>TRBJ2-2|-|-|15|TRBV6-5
TGTGCCAGTACCTCGAACGGGAGAGACACCGGGGAGCTGTTTTTT
CASTSNGRDTGELFF
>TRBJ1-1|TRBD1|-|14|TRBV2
TGTGCCAGCAACGCGCAGGGGGGGTACACTGAAGCTTTCTTT
CASNAQGGYTEAFF
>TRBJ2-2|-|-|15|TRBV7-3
TGTGCCAGCAGGGACGGAGGATCGAACACCGGGGAGCTGTTTTTT
CASRDGGSNTGELFF
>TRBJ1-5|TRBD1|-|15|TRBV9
TGTGCCAGCAGCCAGGGACAGGGGGTCAATCAGCCCCAGCATTTT
CASSQGQGVNQPQHF
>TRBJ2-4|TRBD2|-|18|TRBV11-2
TGTGCCAGCAGCCCCCGAGCGGGAGGGCCCCTAGCCAAAAACATTCAGTACTTC
CASSPRAGGPLAKNIQYF
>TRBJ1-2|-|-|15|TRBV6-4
TGTGCCAGCAGTGGGTCCGGGACATCGAAGGATGGCTACACCTTC
CASSGSGTSKDGYTF
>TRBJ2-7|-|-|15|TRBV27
TGTGCCAGCAGTTTACGGACTGGAGCACGCTACGAGCAGTACTTC
CASSLRTGARYEQYF
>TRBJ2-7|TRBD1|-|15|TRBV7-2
TGTGCCAGCAGCTTAGGGGGACAGGGGGCTTACGAGCAGTACTTC
CASSLGGQGAYEQYF
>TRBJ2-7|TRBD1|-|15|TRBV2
TGTGCCAGCAGCGTACCCGGGACAGCCACCTACGAGCAGTACTTC
CASSVPGTATYEQYF
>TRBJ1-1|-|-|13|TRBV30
TGTGCCTGGAGTGTACTTGGGACGACTGAAGCTTTCTTT
CAWSVLGTTEAFF
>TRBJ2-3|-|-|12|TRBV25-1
TGTGCCAGCAGTAGGGGGGTGGATACGCAGTATTTT
CASSRGVDTQYF
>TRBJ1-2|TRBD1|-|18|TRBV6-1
TGTGCCAGCAGTGAAAACGACGTCGTTGGAGGGGGCTTCGATGGCTACACCTTC
CASSENDVVGGGFDGYTF
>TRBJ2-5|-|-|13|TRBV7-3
TGTGCCAGCAGCCGGGACCCTCGGGAGACCCAGTACTTC
CASSRDPRETQYF
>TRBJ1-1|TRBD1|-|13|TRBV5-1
TGCGCCAGCAGCTTAGGGACAGGGCGAGGTGCTTTCTTT
CASSLGTGRGAFF
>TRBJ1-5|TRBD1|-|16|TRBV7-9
TGTGCCAGCAGCTTAGCGGGGACAGGGTACAATCAGCCCCAGCATTTT
CASSLAGTGYNQPQHF
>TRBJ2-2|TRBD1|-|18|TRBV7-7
TGTGCTAGCAGCTTAGTTTCTCGGACAGGCGCGAACACCGGGGAGCTGTTTTTT
CASSLVSRTGANTGELFF
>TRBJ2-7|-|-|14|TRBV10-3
TGTGCCATCAATGATGCTGGGGCTACATACGAGCAGTACTTC
CAINDAGATYEQYF
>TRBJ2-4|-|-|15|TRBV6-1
TGTGCCAGCAGTCAACGCCGGGACCCCAAAAACATTCAGTACTTC
CASSQRRDPKNIQYF
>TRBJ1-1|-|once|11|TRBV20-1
TGCAGTGCTAGAGACAGGAGTGAAGCTTTCTTT
CSARDRSEAFF
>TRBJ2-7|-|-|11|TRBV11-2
TGTGCCAGCAGCCTACCAGGGGAGCAGTACTTC
CASSLPGEQYF
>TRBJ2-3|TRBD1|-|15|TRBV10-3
TGTGCCATCAGTGAGCCGGGACAGGGGTCAGATACGCAGTATTTT
CAISEPGQGSDTQYF
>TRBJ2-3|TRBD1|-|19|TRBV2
TGTGCCAGCAGTGACCCTGAGGGGGCGACAGGGGAGGGCACAGATACGCAGTATTTT
CASSDPEGATGEGTDTQYF
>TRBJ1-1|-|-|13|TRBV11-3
TGTGCCAGCAGCCCAGGACGAGGCACTGAAGCTTTCTTT
CASSPGRGTEAFF
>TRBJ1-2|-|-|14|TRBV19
TGTGCCAGTAGTATACCCACAGGGTTCTATGGCTACACCTTC
CASSIPTGFYGYTF
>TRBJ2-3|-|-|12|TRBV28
TGTGCCAGCAGTTCAGGGCCAGATACGCAGTATTTT
CASSSGPDTQYF
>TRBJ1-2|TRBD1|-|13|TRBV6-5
TGTGCCAGCACCGCGACAGGGCCCTATGGCTACACCTTC
CASTATGPYGYTF
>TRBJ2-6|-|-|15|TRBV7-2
TGTGCCAGCAGCCAGGGGGGGGCTGGGGCCAACGTCCTGACTTTC
CASSQGGAGANVLTF